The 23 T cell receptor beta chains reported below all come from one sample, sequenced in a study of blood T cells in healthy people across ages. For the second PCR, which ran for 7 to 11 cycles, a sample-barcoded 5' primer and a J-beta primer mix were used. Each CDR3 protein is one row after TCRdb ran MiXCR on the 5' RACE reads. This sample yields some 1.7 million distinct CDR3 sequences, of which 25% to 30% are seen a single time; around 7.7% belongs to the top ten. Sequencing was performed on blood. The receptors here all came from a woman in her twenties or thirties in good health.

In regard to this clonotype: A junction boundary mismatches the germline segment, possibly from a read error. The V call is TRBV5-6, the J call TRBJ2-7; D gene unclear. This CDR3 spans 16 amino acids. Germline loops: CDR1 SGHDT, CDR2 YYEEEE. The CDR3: CAGSLEGRIHLYEQYF. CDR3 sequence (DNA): TGTGCCGGCAGCTTGGAAGGGCGGATCCACCTCTACGAGCAGTACTTC.

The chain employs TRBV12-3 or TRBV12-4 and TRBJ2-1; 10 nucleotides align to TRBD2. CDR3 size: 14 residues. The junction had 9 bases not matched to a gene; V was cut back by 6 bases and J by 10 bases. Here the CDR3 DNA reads TGTGCCAGCAGATCTGGGACTAGCGCAAGGGAGCAGTTCTTC. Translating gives CASRSGTSAREQFF.

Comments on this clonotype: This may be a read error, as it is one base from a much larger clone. The CDR3 loop is CASILGRGAGTQYF. For the CDR3, the DNA is TGCGCCAGCATCTTGGGACGCGGCGCGGGGACCCAGTACTTC. The V call is TRBV5-1, the J call TRBJ2-5; D could derive from TRBD1 or TRBD2 (5 bases each). The CDR3 covers 14 residues. Per germline, CDR1 SGHRS and CDR2 YFSETQ.

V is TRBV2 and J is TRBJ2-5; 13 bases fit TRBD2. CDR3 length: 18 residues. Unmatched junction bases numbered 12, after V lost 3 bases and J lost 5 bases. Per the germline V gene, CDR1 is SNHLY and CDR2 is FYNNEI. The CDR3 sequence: CASSDWTSGGPTPETQYF. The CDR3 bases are TGTGCCAGCAGTGACTGGACTAGCGGGGGCCCCACTCCGGAGACCCAGTACTTC.

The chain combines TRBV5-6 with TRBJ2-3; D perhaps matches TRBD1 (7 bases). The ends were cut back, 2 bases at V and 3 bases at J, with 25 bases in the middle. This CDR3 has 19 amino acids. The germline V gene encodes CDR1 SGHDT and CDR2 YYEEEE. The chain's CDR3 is CASSFPGTAVRRGTDTQYF. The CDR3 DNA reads TGTGCCAGCAGCTTCCCCGGGACAGCGGTACGACGGGGGACAGATACGCAGTATTTT.

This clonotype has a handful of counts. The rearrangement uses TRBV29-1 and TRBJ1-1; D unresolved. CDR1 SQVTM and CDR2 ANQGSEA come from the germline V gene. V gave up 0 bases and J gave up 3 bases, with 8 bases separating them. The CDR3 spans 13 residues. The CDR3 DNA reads TGCAGCGTTGAAGATCAGGCCGACACTGAAGCTTTCTTT. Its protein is CSVEDQADTEAFF.

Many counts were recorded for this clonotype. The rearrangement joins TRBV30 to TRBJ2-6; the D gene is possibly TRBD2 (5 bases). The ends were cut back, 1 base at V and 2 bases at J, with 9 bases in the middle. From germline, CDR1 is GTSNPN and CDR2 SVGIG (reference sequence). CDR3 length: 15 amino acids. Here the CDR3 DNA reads TGTGCCTGGAGTGGGCGGGCGGCTGGGGCCAACGTCCTGACTTTC. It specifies CAWSGRAAGANVLTF.

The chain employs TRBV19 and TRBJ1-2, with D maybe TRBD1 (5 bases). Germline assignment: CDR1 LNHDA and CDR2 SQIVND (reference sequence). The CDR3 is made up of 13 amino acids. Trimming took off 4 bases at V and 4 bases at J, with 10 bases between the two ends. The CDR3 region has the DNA TGTGCCAGTAGTAATTCGGACACCTATGGCTACACCTTC. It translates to CASSNSDTYGYTF.

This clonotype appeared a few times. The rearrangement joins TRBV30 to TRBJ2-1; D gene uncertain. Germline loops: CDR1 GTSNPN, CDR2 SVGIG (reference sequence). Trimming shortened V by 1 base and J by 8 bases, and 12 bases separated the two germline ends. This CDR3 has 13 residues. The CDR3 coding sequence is TGTGCCTGGAGTGGGGAACCTGCAGATGAGCAGTTCTTC. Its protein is CAWSGEPADEQFF.

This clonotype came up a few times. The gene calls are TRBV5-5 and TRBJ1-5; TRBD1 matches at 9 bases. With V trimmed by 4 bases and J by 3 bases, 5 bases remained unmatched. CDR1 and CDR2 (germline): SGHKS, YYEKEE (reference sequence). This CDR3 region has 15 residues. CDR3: CASSPRDRDNQPQHF. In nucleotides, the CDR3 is TGTGCCAGCAGCCCCCGGGACAGGGACAATCAGCCCCAGCATTTT.

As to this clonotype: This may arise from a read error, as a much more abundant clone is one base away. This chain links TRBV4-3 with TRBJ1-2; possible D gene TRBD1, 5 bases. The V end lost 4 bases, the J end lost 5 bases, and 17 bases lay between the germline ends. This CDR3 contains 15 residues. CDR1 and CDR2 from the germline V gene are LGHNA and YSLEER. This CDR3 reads CASSRAGGGMYGYTF. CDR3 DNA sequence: TGCGCCAGCAGCCGGGCCGGGGGAGGGATGTATGGCTACACCTTC.

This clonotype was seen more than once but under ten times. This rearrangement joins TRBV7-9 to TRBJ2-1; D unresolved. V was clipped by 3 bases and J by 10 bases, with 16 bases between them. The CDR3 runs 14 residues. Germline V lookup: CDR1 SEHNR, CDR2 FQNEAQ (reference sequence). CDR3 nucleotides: TGTGCCAGCAGCTTCGGTATATCTACAATCGAGCAGTTCTTC. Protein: CASSFGISTIEQFF.

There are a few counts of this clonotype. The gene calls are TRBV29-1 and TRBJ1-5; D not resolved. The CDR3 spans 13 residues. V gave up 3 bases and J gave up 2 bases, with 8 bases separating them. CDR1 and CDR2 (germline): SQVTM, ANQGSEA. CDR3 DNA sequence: TGCAGCGTTGACTATGGCGGCAATCAGCCCCAGCATTTT. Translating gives CSVDYGGNQPQHF.

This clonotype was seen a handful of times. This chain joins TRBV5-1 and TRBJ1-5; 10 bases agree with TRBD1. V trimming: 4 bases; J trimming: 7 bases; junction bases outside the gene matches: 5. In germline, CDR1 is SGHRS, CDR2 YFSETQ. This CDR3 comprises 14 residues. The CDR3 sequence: CASSPGTGAQPQHF. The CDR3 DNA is TGCGCCAGCAGCCCGGGGACAGGGGCCCAGCCCCAGCATTTT.

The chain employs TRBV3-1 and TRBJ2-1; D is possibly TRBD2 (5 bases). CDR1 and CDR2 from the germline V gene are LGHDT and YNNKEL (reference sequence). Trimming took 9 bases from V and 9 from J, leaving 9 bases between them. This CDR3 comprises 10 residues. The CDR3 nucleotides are TGTGCCAGAAAACGGGGTGAGCAGTTCTTC. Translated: CARKRGEQFF.

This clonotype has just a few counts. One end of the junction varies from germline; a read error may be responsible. As DNA, the CDR3 is TGTGCCAGCAGCCAAGTTGTGAACACTGAATCTTTCTTT. It specifies CASSQVVNTESFF. The V call is TRBV16, the J call TRBJ1-1; D gene ambiguous. The length of the CDR3 is 13 residues. Germline CDR1 and CDR2: KGHSY and FQNENV.

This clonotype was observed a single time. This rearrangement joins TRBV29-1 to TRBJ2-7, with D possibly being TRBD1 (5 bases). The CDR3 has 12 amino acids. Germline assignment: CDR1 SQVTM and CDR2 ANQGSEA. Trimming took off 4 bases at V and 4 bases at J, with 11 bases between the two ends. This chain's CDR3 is CSVGDSQYEQYF. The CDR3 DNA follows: TGCAGCGTTGGTGACAGTCAGTACGAGCAGTACTTC.

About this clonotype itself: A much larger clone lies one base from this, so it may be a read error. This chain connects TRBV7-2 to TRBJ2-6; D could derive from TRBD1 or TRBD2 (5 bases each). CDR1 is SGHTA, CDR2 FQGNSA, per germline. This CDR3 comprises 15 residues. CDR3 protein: CASSDGISGANVRTF. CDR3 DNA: TGTGCCAGCAGCGACGGGATATCTGGGGCCAACGTCCGGACTTTC.

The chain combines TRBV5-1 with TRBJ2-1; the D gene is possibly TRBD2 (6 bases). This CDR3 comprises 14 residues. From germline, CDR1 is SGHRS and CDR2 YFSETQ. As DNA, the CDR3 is TGCGGTTTGAGCGCGGGGCTCTCCTACAATGAGCAGTTCTTC. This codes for CGLSAGLSYNEQFF. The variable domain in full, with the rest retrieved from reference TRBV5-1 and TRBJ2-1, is KAGVTQTPRYLIKTRGQQVTLSCSPISGHRSVSWYQQTPGQGLQFLFEYFSETQRNKGNFPGRFSGRQFSNSRSEMNVSTLELGDSALYLCGLSAGLSYNEQFFGPGTRLTVL.

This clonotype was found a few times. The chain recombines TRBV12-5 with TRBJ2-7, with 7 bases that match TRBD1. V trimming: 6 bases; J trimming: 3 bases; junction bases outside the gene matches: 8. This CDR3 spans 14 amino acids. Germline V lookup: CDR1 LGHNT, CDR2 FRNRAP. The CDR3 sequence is CASGNPRDSYEQYF. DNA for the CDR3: TGTGCTAGTGGAAACCCCCGGGACAGCTACGAGCAGTACTTC.

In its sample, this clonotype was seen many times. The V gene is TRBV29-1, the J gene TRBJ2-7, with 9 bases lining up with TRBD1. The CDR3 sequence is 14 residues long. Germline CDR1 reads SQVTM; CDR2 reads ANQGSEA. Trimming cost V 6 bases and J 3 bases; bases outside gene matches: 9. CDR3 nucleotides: TGCAGCGTGGACCGCCGGGACAGGGACTACGAGCAGTACTTC. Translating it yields CSVDRRDRDYEQYF.

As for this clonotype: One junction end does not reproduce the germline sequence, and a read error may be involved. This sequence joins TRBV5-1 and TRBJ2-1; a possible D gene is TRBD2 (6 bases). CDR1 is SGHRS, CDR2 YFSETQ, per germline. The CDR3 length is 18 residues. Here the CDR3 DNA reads TGCGCCAACAGCTTGGAACGGGGGAGCTCTTTCTCCTACAATGAGCAGTTCTTC. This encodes CANSLERGSSFSYNEQFF.

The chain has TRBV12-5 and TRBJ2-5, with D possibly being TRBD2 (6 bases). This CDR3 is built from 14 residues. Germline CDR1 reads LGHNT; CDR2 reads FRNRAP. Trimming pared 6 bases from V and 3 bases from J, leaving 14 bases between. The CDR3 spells CASGGGWGKETQYF. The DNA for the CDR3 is TGTGCTAGTGGGGGGGGTTGGGGGAAAGAGACCCAGTACTTC.